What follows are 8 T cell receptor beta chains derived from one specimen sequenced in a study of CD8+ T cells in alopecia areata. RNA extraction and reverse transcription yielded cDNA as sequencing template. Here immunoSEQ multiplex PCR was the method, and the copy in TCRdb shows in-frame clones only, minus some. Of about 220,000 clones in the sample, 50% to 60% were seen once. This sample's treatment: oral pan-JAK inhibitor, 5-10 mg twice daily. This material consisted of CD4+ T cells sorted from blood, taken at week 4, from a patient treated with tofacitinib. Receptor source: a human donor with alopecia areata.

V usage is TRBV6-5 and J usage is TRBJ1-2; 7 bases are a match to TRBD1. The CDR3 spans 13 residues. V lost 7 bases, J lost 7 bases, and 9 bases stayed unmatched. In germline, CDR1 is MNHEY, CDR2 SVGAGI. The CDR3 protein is CASTEGALSGYTF. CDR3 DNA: TGTGCCAGCACCGAGGGGGCTTTAAGTGGCTACACCTTC.

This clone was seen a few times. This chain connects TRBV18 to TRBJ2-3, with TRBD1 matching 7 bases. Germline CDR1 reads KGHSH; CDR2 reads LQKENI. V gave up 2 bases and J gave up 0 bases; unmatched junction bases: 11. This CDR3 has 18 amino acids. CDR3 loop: CASSPEGQPLTSTDTQYF. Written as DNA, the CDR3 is TGTGCCAGCTCACCAGAGGGACAGCCATTAACCAGCACAGATACGCAGTATTTT.

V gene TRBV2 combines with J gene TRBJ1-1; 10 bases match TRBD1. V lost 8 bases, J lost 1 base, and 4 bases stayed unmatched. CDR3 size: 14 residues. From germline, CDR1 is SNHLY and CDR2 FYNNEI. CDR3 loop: CASGGQGGNTEAFF. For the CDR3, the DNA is TGTGCCAGCGGAGGACAGGGGGGGAACACTGAAGCTTTCTTT.

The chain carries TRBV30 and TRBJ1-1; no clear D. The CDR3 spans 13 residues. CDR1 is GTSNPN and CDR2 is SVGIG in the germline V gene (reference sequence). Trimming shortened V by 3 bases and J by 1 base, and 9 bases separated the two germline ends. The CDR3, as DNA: TGTGCCTGGAGGCCGACGGCGAACACTGAAGCTTTCTTT. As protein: CAWRPTANTEAFF.

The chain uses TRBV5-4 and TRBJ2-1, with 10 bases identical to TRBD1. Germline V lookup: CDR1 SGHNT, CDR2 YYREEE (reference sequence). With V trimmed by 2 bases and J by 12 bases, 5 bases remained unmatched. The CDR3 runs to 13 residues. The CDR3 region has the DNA TGTGCCAGCAGCTTTGGGACAGGGGAGAGGCAGTTCTTC. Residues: CASSFGTGERQFF.

CDR3 sequence: CAWSPQADGYTF. In DNA, the CDR3 is TGTGCCTGGAGTCCCCAGGCAGATGGCTACACCTTC. V is TRBV30 and J is TRBJ1-2, with unresolved D. Germline lookup yields CDR1 GTSNPN and CDR2 SVGIG (reference sequence). Trimming took off 2 bases at V and 6 bases at J, with 10 bases between the two ends. The CDR3 has 12 residues.

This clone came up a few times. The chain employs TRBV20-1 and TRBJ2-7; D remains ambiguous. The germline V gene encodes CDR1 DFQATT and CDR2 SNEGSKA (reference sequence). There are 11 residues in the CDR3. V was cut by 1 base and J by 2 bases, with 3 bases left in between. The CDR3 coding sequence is TGCAGTGCTAGAGGGACCTACGAGCAGTACTTC. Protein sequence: CSARGTYEQYF.

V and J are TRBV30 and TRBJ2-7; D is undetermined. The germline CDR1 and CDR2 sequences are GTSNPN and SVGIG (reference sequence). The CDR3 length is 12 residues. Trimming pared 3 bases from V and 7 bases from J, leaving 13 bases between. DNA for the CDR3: TGTGCCTGGAGCGCCTCTATGGGTGAGCAGTACTTC. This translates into CAWSASMGEQYF.